These 21 T cell receptor beta chains were sequenced from one sample in a study of early T cells in non-severe SARS-CoV-2 infection. TCRdb fed the 5' RACE reads into MiXCR, producing one record per CDR3 protein. The sample lists more than 65,000 distinct CDR3 sequences; approximately 4.6% were seen once. The sequencing here drew on whole blood, taken at baseline. The source of these receptors is an adult who was a healthcare worker with PCR-confirmed SARS-CoV-2 infection or an uninfected control (not recorded which). The donor label of this sample is uncertain.

There are many counts of this clonotype. This rearrangement joins TRBV11-3 to TRBJ1-1, with D maybe TRBD1 (6 bases). V lost 5 bases and J 8 bases, leaving 21 bases between the germline ends. The CDR3 is 15 amino acids. The germline CDR1 and CDR2 sequences are SGHNT and YENEEA. CDR3 region: CASSLTGHQNGEAFF. CDR3 sequence (DNA): TGTGCCAGCAGCCTAACGGGACACCAGAACGGGGAAGCTTTCTTT.

Many counts were recorded for this clonotype. This chain connects TRBV7-2 to TRBJ1-2; 9 nucleotides agree with TRBD1. This CDR3 has 13 residues. Germline-derived CDR1 and CDR2 are SGHTA and FQGNSA. V trimming: 3 bases; J trimming: 8 bases; junction bases outside the gene matches: 4. DNA of the CDR3: TGTGCCAGCAGCTTCACAGGGGGCGACGGCTACACCTTC. Translating gives CASSFTGGDGYTF. Together with reference TRBV7-2 and TRBJ1-2, the CDR3 gives the full variable domain: GAGVSQSPSNKVTEKGKDVELRCDPISGHTALYWYRQSLGQGLEFLIYFQGNSAPDKSGLPSDRFSAERTGGSVSTLTIQRTQQEDSAVYLCASSFTGGDGYTFGSGTRLTVV.

This clonotype was counted many times. The chain carries TRBV9 and TRBJ2-7; tentative D call: TRBD1 (5 bases). Germline CDR1 reads SGDLS; CDR2 reads YYNGEE. V was clipped by 3 bases and J by 2 bases, with 12 bases between them. CDR3 length: 14 residues. CDR3 loop: CASSAQVNAYEQYF. The CDR3 DNA is TGTGCCAGCAGCGCACAGGTAAATGCCTACGAGCAGTACTTC. The whole variable domain, remainder taken from reference TRBV9 and TRBJ2-7, is DSGVTQTPKHLITATGQRVTLRCSPRSGDLSVYWYQQSLDQGLQFLIQYYNGEERAKGNILERFSAQQFPDLHSELNLSSLELGDSALYFCASSAQVNAYEQYFGPGTRLTVT.

The sample holds many counts of this clonotype. The chain is built from TRBV11-2 and TRBJ2-7, with D unclear. Germline V gene lookup returns CDR1 SGHAT and CDR2 FQNNGV. Trimming cost V 1 base and J 0 bases, with 10 bases left between them. This CDR3 spans 15 amino acids. The CDR3 bases are TGTGCCAGCAGCTTAGCTCCAGACCGCTCCTACGAGCAGTACTTC. Translation: CASSLAPDRSYEQYF.

This clonotype has just a few counts. V gene TRBV4-1 combines with J gene TRBJ1-2, with 10 bases fitting TRBD1. Trimming removed 0 bases from V and 4 bases from J; junction bases left unmatched: 11. The germline gives CDR1 MGHRA, CDR2 YSYEKL. The CDR3 is 18 residues long. CDR3 DNA: TGCGCCAGCAGCCAAGAAAGGACGGGACAGGGGTTTACCTATGGCTACACCTTC. Translated, it gives CASSQERTGQGFTYGYTF.

This clonotype was recorded many times. The chain joins TRBV6-1 to TRBJ1-6, with D unresolved. The CDR3 contains 15 residues. The germline gives CDR1 MNHNS, CDR2 SASEGT. The V end lost 10 bases, the J end lost 7 bases, and 20 bases lay between the germline ends. The DNA for the CDR3 is TGTGCCACCCCTCAAGAAGGACTGCTGAATTCACCCCTCCACTTT. It codes for CATPQEGLLNSPLHF.

In this sample, this clonotype turned up many times. This chain joins TRBV12-3 or TRBV12-4 and TRBJ2-5; D unresolved. The CDR3 is 12 residues long. V lost 8 bases to trimming and J lost 5 bases, with 12 bases between them. The CDR3 DNA reads TGTGCCAGCCTATCTCCATGGGAGACCCAGTACTTC. Translation: CASLSPWETQYF.

The V and J genes are TRBV20-1 and TRBJ2-7; 7 bases line up with TRBD1. Looked up from germline, CDR1 is DFQATT and CDR2 is SNEGSKA (reference sequence). This CDR3 contains 11 residues. V shed 4 bases and J 6 bases; nucleotides not matched to a gene: 3. CDR3 protein: CSATRGFEQYF. The CDR3 region has the DNA TGCAGTGCTACCAGGGGGTTCGAGCAGTACTTC.

This clonotype was detected ten times or more. The chain carries TRBV20-1 and TRBJ1-2; 7 bases agree with TRBD1. The length of the CDR3 is 14 residues. V trimming: 3 bases; J trimming: 5 bases; junction bases outside the gene matches: 9. In germline, CDR1 is DFQATT, CDR2 SNEGSKA (reference sequence). In DNA form, the CDR3 reads TGCAGTGCTAGTCACGGGGGACAGCAGTATGGCTACACCTTC. Protein product: CSASHGGQQYGYTF.

About this clonotype: One end of the junction is discordant with germline, which a read error may explain. The V and J genes are TRBV7-9 and TRBJ1-2; D is uncertain. This CDR3 has 13 residues. Germline values: CDR1 SEHNR, CDR2 FQNEAQ (reference sequence). CDR3 nucleotide sequence: TGTGCCAGCAGCTTTCTAAGGGAGTACGGCTTCACCTTC. As protein: CASSFLREYGFTF.

This clonotype was seen many times. This sequence joins TRBV6-5 and TRBJ1-4; perhaps TRBD1 as D (5 bases). The germline V and J ends were trimmed by 5 bases and 0 bases, with 10 bases remaining between them. This CDR3 has 15 amino acids. In germline, CDR1 is MNHEY, CDR2 SVGAGI. The CDR3 coding sequence is TGTGCCAGCAGTCCCGGGACCTCAACTAATGAAAAACTGTTTTTT. It yields the protein CASSPGTSTNEKLFF.

A few counts support this clonotype. This chain uses TRBV9 with TRBJ2-4; 8 positions match TRBD2. This CDR3 is 17 amino acids long. The ends lost 4 bases at V and 7 bases at J; junction bases unmatched: 16. Germline CDR1 SGDLS, CDR2 YYNGEE. The CDR3 coding sequence is TGTGCCAGCAGCCCCACGGCTCGGGAGGGAATAGCGAACATTCAGTACTTC. It encodes CASSPTAREGIANIQYF.

The sample holds a few counts of this clonotype. The CDR3 region is CASSLFGSGGRETQYF. DNA of the CDR3: TGTGCCAGCAGCTTGTTTGGTAGCGGGGGTAGGGAGACCCAGTACTTC. V usage is TRBV5-5 and J usage is TRBJ2-5; TRBD2 aligns across 9 bases. The length of the CDR3 is 16 residues. The germline gives CDR1 SGHKS, CDR2 YYEKEE (reference sequence). Trimming at V came to 1 base and at J to 5 bases, leaving 9 bases not matched to a gene.

This chain connects TRBV28 to TRBJ1-1, with TRBD1 matching over 8 bases. The V gene's germline CDR1 is MDHEN and CDR2 SYDVKM. The J segment lost 1 base and the V segment lost 4 bases, leaving 11 bases of the junction unmatched. This CDR3 is built from 17 residues. CDR3 amino acids: CASSSGGAVSTNTEAFF. CDR3 sequence (DNA): TGTGCCAGCAGTTCAGGGGGCGCCGTGAGTACGAACACTGAAGCTTTCTTT.

This clonotype has a count of ten or more. The CDR3 region has the DNA TGCGCCAGCAGCCCCGGGACCCCCGAAGGATTGGCTTTCTTT. Its translation is CASSPGTPEGLAFF. The chain joins TRBV5-1 to TRBJ1-1, with D possibly TRBD1 on 5 matching bases. V lost 4 bases to trimming and J lost 11 bases, with 21 bases between them. The CDR3 consists of 14 residues. Germline CDR1 reads SGHRS; CDR2 reads YFSETQ.

This clonotype was seen only a few times. The chain carries TRBV30 and TRBJ2-1, with D perhaps TRBD2 (5 bases). The ends were cut back, 4 bases at V and 2 bases at J, with 12 bases in the middle. Germline V gene lookup returns CDR1 GTSNPN and CDR2 SVGIG (reference sequence). CDR3 length equals 14 residues. The CDR3 DNA follows: TGTGCCTGGAAGAAATTGACTACCTACAATGAGCAGTTCTTC. Residues: CAWKKLTTYNEQFF.

This clonotype came up a few times. The rearrangement joins TRBV14 to TRBJ2-7; 10 bases fit TRBD1. With 4 bases clipped from V and 2 bases from J, the junction kept 5 bases outside the gene matches. This CDR3 has 15 amino acids. The germline V gene encodes CDR1 SGHDN and CDR2 FVKESK. The DNA of the CDR3 is TGTGCCAGCAGCCTGACAGGGGGCTTGGCCTACGAGCAGTACTTC. It codes for CASSLTGGLAYEQYF.

V gene TRBV27 combines with J gene TRBJ2-7; D is possibly TRBD2 (6 bases). V lost 2 bases and J lost 1, with 15 bases in between. This CDR3 region has 16 residues. Germline V gene sequence: CDR1 MNHEY, CDR2 SMNVEV (reference sequence). CDR3 bases: TGTGCCAGCAGTTTAAAACGAGCGGGTCGTTCCTACGAGCAGTACTTC. It encodes CASSLKRAGRSYEQYF.

This clonotype was seen only a few times. The chain links TRBV6-1 to TRBJ2-1; D unclear. CDR3 length equals 14 residues. CDR1 is MNHNS, CDR2 SASEGT, per germline. V lost 7 bases and J lost 0, with 10 bases in between. The CDR3 protein is CASIDRSSYNEQFF. In nucleotides, the CDR3 is TGTGCCAGCATCGATCGGAGCTCCTACAATGAGCAGTTCTTC.

This clonotype was found a few times. V gene TRBV5-1 combines with J gene TRBJ1-5; D call uncertain. Trimming removed 2 bases from V and 4 bases from J, with 7 bases in between. The CDR3 is 13 residues long. The germline CDR1 and CDR2 sequences are SGHRS and YFSETQ. The CDR3 here is CASSFEENQPQHF. In DNA form, the CDR3 reads TGCGCCAGCAGCTTCGAAGAAAATCAGCCCCAGCATTTT.

This clonotype was observed a few times. V is TRBV7-9 and J is TRBJ2-3; TRBD1 matches 11 bases. The ends lost 5 bases at V and 1 base at J; junction bases unmatched: 2. The CDR3 length is 15 residues. Germline V CDR1 and CDR2: SEHNR, FQNEAQ (reference sequence). The CDR3 DNA sequence: TGTGCCAGCAGCCCGGGACAGGGGGGCACAGATACGCAGTATTTT. Its translation: CASSPGQGGTDTQYF.